This T cell receptor beta chain appears in the sequencing data of a study of T cells in Graves' hyperthyroidism and ophthalmopathy. The TCR beta CDR3 regions underwent amplification using RNA transcripts as the source. Using the HTBI primer set, a first-round RT-PCR was run on the TCR CDR3. TCRdb processed the multiplex PCR reads anew with MiXCR; each CDR3 protein has one entry. Of a few hundred thousand distinct CDR3 sequences in the sample, around 15% are singletons; the top ten hold around a fifth. This CDR3 region has 16 residues. From germline, CDR1 is ENHRY and CDR2 SYGVKD. Trimming at V came to 5 bases and at J to 5 bases, leaving 11 bases not matched to a gene.

The chain combines TRBV10-3 with TRBJ2-2; 7 nucleotides match TRBD2. Sequencing used blood. The sequence was obtained from a woman in her twenties or thirties with Graves' ophthalmopathy. The CDR3: CAISQTSIRTTGELFF. The CDR3 nucleotides are TGTGCCATCAGTCAGACTAGCATCCGAACAACCGGGGAGCTGTTTTTT.